This T cell receptor (beta chain) was recovered during a study of T cells in localized non-small cell lung cancer. Findings and limits, study-wide: Because sequencing included only one region (of the tumor), heterogeneity remains possible. The study linked higher blood T cell density to longer overall survival. Median around 56 top-100 tumor clones were shared with paired adjacent lung. T cell clonality was highest in uninvolved adjacent lung, above tumor.

The table came from immunoSEQ multiplex PCR; TCRdb's copy has only in-frame clones and leaves some out. The sample consists of roughly 16,000 clones, roughly 85% of them appearing once. This clone was observed a single time. Its antigen is currently unknown. This receptor was taken from a male donor at least 60 years old with stage I lung adenocarcinoma. The specimen was peripheral blood, collected before any cancer treatment.

DNA for the CDR3: TGTGCCAGCAGCTTGATCGGGTTTGGGCCGCAGAGAGTGGACTATGGCTACACCTTC. It translates to CASSLIGFGPQRVDYGYTF. The V and J genes are TRBV5-6 and TRBJ1-2; D gene uncertain. The ends were cut back, 1 base at V and 3 bases at J, with 25 bases in the middle. Germline values: CDR1 SGHDT, CDR2 YYEEEE. The CDR3 spans 19 residues. Using reference TRBV5-6 and TRBJ1-2 for the parts outside the CDR3, the full variable domain is DAGVTQSPTHLIKTRGQQVTLRCSPKSGHDTVSWYQQALGQGPQFIFQYYEEEERQRGNFPDRFSGHQFPNYSSELNVNALLLGDSALYLCASSLIGFGPQRVDYGYTFGSGTRLTVV.